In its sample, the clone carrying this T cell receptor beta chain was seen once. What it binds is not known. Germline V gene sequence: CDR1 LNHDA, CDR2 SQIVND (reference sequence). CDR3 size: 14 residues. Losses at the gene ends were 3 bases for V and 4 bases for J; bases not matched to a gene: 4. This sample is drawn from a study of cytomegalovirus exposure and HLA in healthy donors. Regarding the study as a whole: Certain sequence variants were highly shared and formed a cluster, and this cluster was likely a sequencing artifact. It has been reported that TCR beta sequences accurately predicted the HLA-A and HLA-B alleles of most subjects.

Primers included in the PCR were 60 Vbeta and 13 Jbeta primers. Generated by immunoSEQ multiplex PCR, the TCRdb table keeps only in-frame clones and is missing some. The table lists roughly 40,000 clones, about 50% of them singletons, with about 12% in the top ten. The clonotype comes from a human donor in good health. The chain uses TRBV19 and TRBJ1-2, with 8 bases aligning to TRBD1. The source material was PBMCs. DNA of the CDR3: TGTGCCAGTAGTATCCAGGGGGCTTTCTATGGCTACACCTTC. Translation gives CASSIQGAFYGYTF.